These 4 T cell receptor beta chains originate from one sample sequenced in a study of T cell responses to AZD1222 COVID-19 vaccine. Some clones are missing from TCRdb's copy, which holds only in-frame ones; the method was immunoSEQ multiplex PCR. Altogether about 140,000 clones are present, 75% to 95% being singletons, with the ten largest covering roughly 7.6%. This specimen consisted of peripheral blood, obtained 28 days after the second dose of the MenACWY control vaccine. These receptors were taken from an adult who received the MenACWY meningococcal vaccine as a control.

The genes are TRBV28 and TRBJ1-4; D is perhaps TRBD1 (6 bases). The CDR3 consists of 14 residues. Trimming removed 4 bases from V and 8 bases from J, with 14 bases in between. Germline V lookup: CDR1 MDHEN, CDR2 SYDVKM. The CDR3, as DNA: TGTGCCAGCAGTTCCGCCAGGGACAACGAAAAACTGTTTTTT. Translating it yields CASSSARDNEKLFF.

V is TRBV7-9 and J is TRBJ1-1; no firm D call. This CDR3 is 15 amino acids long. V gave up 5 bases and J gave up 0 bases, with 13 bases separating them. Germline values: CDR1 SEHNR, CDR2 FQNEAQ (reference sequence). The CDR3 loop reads CASSPTVHVNTEAFF. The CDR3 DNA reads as TGTGCCAGCAGCCCGACGGTTCATGTGAACACTGAAGCTTTCTTT.

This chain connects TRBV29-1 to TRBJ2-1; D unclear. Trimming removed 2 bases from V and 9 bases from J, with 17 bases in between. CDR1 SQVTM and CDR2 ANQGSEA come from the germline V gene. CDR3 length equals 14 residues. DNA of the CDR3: TGCAGCGTTGAAATTGGTGCAGGCGCAGGTGAGCAGTTCTTC. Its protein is CSVEIGAGAGEQFF.

CDR3 amino acids: CASRGQSGAPLHF. The CDR3 DNA sequence: TGTGCCAGCAGAGGACAGTCTGGGGCACCCCTCCACTTT. The chain recombines TRBV12-3 or TRBV12-4 with TRBJ1-6; the D gene is possibly TRBD1 (6 bases). CDR3 length equals 13 residues. V lost 6 bases, J lost 11 bases, and 14 bases lay in between.